These T cell receptor beta chains were read from a single sample in a study of post-analysis software for immune sequencing data. TCRdb used MiXCR to reprocess the PCR reads, holding one entry per CDR3 protein. The repertoire holds hundreds of thousands of distinct CDR3 sequences, with less than 45% as singletons. The specimen was blood. The receptor set was obtained from a girl under 18 with multiple sclerosis. Both conserved end residues are part of each CDR3. Each record gives: J gene, D gene, V gene, clone size, CDR3 length, CDR3 protein, CDR3 DNA. D genes are given only for firm matches. Rows may omit the clone size; those that give it use once, few, many or a size class.

J: TRBJ2-3; D: TRBD2; V: TRBV5-1; size: many; length: 17; CDR3: CASSRLAETSSTDTQYF; DNA: TGCGCCAGCAGCAGGCTAGCGGAGACCTCTAGCACAGATACGCAGTATTTT
J: TRBJ2-5; D: TRBD2; V: TRBV28; size: NA; length: 17; CDR3: CASSPTGTSGIQETQYF; DNA: TGTGCCAGCAGTCCGACCGGGACTAGCGGGATTCAAGAGACCCAATACTTC
J: TRBJ2-1; D: NA; V: TRBV27; size: NA; length: 15; CDR3: CASSLVRGRTDEQFF; DNA: TGTGCCAGCAGTTTAGTCAGGGGCCGCACGGATGAGCAGTTCTTC
J: TRBJ2-2; D: TRBD1; V: TRBV6-1; size: NA; length: 15; CDR3: CASSQTGKYTGELFF; DNA: TGTGCCAGCAGTCAGACAGGGAAGTACACCGGGGAGCTGTTTTTT
J: TRBJ1-5; D: TRBD1; V: TRBV24-1; size: few; length: 18; CDR3: CATSEMDRALNSNQPQHF; DNA: TGTGCCACCAGTGAAATGGACAGGGCTCTGAATAGCAATCAGCCCCAGCATTTT
J: TRBJ2-3; D: NA; V: TRBV11-2; size: NA; length: 14; CDR3: CASSLGGRVDTQYF; DNA: TGTGCCAGCAGCTTAGGGGGGCGGGTGGATACGCAGTATTTT
J: TRBJ2-1; D: TRBD2; V: TRBV5-1; size: once; length: 13; CDR3: CASSWTSVDEQFF; DNA: TGCGCCAGCAGCTGGACTAGCGTGGATGAGCAGTTCTTC
J: TRBJ1-2; D: NA; V: TRBV7-2; size: NA; length: 15; CDR3: CASSSPERGTYGYTF; DNA: TGTGCCAGCAGCTCCCCTGAGCGGGGCACTTATGGCTACACCTTC
J: TRBJ2-2; D: NA; V: TRBV11-3; size: NA; length: 14; CDR3: CASSLEIGSGELFF; DNA: TGTGCCAGCAGCCTAGAGATCGGGTCCGGGGAGCTGTTTTTT
J: TRBJ1-2; D: NA; V: TRBV28; size: NA; length: 14; CDR3: CASRLRGMDFGYTF; DNA: TGTGCCAGCAGGTTGCGAGGTATGGATTTTGGCTACACCTTC
J: TRBJ2-7; D: TRBD2; V: TRBV19; size: few; length: 15; CDR3: CASSIAAGVSYEQYF; DNA: TGTGCCAGTAGTATAGCCGCGGGGGTTTCCTACGAGCAGTACTTC
J: TRBJ2-1; D: NA; V: TRBV10-3; size: NA; length: 14; CDR3: CAIKERIVYNEQFF; DNA: TGTGCCATCAAGGAGCGGATAGTATACAATGAGCAGTTCTTC
J: TRBJ2-3; D: NA; V: TRBV12-3/TRBV12-4; size: NA; length: 13; CDR3: CASISNSLHQEYF; DNA: TGTGCCAGCATTTCGAACAGTCTACATCAGGAGTATTTT
J: TRBJ2-3; D: NA; V: TRBV20-1; size: NA; length: 14; CDR3: CSARHPTRWDTQYF; DNA: TGCAGTGCTAGACATCCGACTAGGTGGGATACGCAGTATTTT
J: TRBJ1-1; D: NA; V: TRBV29-1; size: NA; length: 18; CDR3: CSVELRDLRSRGETEAFF; DNA: TGCAGCGTTGAGCTCCGCGACCTGAGGTCCCGGGGGGAAACTGAAGCTTTCTTT
J: TRBJ1-2; D: NA; V: TRBV9; size: NA; length: 13; CDR3: CASSVPGAYGYTF; DNA: TGTGCCAGCAGCGTCCCAGGGGCCTATGGCTACACCTTC
J: TRBJ2-1; D: NA; V: TRBV4-1; size: few; length: 16; CDR3: CASSQVRVSIYNEQFF; DNA: TGCGCCAGCAGCCAAGTTCGGGTGTCAATCTACAATGAGCAGTTCTTC
J: TRBJ2-4; D: NA; V: TRBV5-1; size: NA; length: 16; CDR3: CASSSSTFLAKNIQYF; DNA: TGCGCCAGCAGCTCGTCGACATTTCTAGCCAAAAACATTCAGTACTTC
J: TRBJ2-1; D: TRBD2; V: TRBV20-1; size: few; length: 15; CDR3: CSARSAGDSYNEQFF; DNA: TGCAGTGCTAGAAGCGCGGGAGACTCCTACAATGAGCAGTTCTTC
J: TRBJ1-2; D: NA; V: TRBV20-1; size: NA; length: 15; CDR3: CSAPTGGARYYGCTF; DNA: NA
J: TRBJ2-1; D: TRBD2; V: TRBV12-3/TRBV12-4; size: few; length: 13; CDR3: CASTRGENNEQFF; DNA: TGTGCCAGCACCCGGGGGGAAAACAATGAGCAGTTCTTC
J: TRBJ2-3; D: NA; V: TRBV29-1; size: NA; length: 12; CDR3: CSAGHITDTQYF; DNA: TGCAGCGCGGGCCACATCACAGATACGCAGTATTTT
J: TRBJ2-7; D: TRBD1; V: TRBV2; size: NA; length: 15; CDR3: CASSEWDRETYEQYF; DNA: TGTGCCAGCAGTGAGTGGGACAGAGAAACCTACGAGCAGTACTTC
J: TRBJ2-3; D: TRBD1; V: TRBV7-9; size: NA; length: 16; CDR3: CASSIRTGGITDTQYF; DNA: TGTGCCAGCAGCATAAGGACAGGGGGAATCACAGATACGCAGTATTTT
J: TRBJ2-1; D: TRBD1; V: TRBV19; size: NA; length: 13; CDR3: CASRQGLINEQFF; DNA: TGTGCCAGCCGACAGGGTTTAATCAATGAGCAGTTCTTC
J: TRBJ1-1; D: NA; V: TRBV5-1; size: few; length: 15; CDR3: CASSLEPTGSVFAFF; DNA: TGCGCCAGCAGCTTGGAACCAACAGGGTCGGTTTTCGCTTTCTTT
J: TRBJ2-3; D: TRBD2; V: TRBV5-1; size: once; length: 16; CDR3: CASSFQLAGGTDTQYF; DNA: TGCGCCAGCAGCTTCCAACTAGCGGGGGGCACAGATACGCAGTATTTT
J: TRBJ1-2; D: TRBD1; V: TRBV10-3; size: NA; length: 13; CDR3: CAIRRDSGYGYTF; DNA: TGTGCCATCAGGCGGGACAGTGGCTATGGCTACACCTTC
J: TRBJ2-3; D: TRBD1; V: TRBV29-1; size: few; length: 14; CDR3: CSVQDRGRRDTQYF; DNA: TGCAGCGTTCAGGACAGGGGGCGAAGAGATACGCAGTATTTT
J: TRBJ2-3; D: NA; V: TRBV10-3; size: NA; length: 15; CDR3: CAISESNGRNQPQYF; DNA: TGTGCCATCAGTGAGTCGAACGGACGAAATCAGCCCCAGTATTTT
J: TRBJ2-5; D: TRBD1; V: TRBV5-5; size: few; length: 15; CDR3: CASSDGTGGLETQYF; DNA: TGTGCCAGCAGCGACGGGACAGGGGGCTTGGAGACCCAGTACTTC
J: TRBJ2-3; D: TRBD1; V: TRBV5-1; size: NA; length: 15; CDR3: CASSLLTGNLDTQYF; DNA: TGCGCCAGCAGCTTGTTGACAGGGAATTTGGATACGCAGTATTTT
J: TRBJ2-2; D: NA; V: TRBV5-5; size: NA; length: 17; CDR3: CASSSPGRQTNTGELFF; DNA: TGTGCCAGCAGCTCGCCCGGCCGGCAAACGAACACCGGGGAGCTGTTTTTT
J: TRBJ1-5; D: NA; V: TRBV7-9; size: NA; length: 14; CDR3: CASSLALANQPQHF; DNA: TGTGCCAGCAGCTTAGCGCTTGCTAATCAGCCCCAGCATTTT
J: TRBJ2-1; D: TRBD2; V: TRBV5-1; size: NA; length: 16; CDR3: CASRQGLAGLYNEQFF; DNA: TGCGCCAGCAGACAGGGACTAGCGGGACTCTACAATGAGCAGTTCTTC
J: TRBJ2-6; D: NA; V: TRBV10-3; size: NA; length: 19; CDR3: CAISKRTERFTSGANVLTF; DNA: TGTGCCATCAGTAAACGGACAGAGAGATTTACCTCTGGGGCCAACGTCCTGACTTTC
J: TRBJ1-1; D: NA; V: TRBV6-5; size: many; length: 15; CDR3: CASRVLEGMNTEAFF; DNA: TGTGCCAGCAGGGTACTGGAGGGAATGAACACTGAAGCTTTCTTT
J: TRBJ2-5; D: NA; V: TRBV28; size: NA; length: 15; CDR3: CASSFGQLRQETQYF; DNA: TGTGCCAGCAGTTTTGGACAGCTACGCCAAGAGACCCAGTACTTC
J: TRBJ2-3; D: NA; V: TRBV15; size: NA; length: 15; CDR3: CATSRGQRTSDTQYF; DNA: TGTGCCACCAGCAGAGGCCAGCGGACCTCAGATACGCAGTATTTT
J: TRBJ2-1; D: NA; V: TRBV20-1; size: NA; length: 14; CDR3: CSASPSPSYNEQFF; DNA: TGCAGTGCTAGCCCTAGTCCCTCCTACAATGAGCAGTTCTTC
J: TRBJ2-7; D: TRBD2; V: TRBV5-1; size: few; length: 15; CDR3: CASSLGAGVDYEQYF; DNA: TGCGCCAGCAGCTTGGGCGCGGGGGTTGACTACGAGCAGTACTTC
J: TRBJ2-7; D: NA; V: TRBV15; size: few; length: 17; CDR3: CATSRVGPGQPAYEQYF; DNA: TGTGCCACCAGCAGAGTGGGCCCGGGACAACCGGCCTACGAGCAGTACTTC
J: TRBJ2-1; D: TRBD2; V: TRBV7-2; size: NA; length: 18; CDR3: CASSLVAGGLQGYNEQFF; DNA: TGTGCCAGCAGCTTAGTAGCGGGAGGCCTACAGGGGTACAATGAGCAGTTCTTC
J: TRBJ2-5; D: NA; V: TRBV20-1; size: few; length: 12; CDR3: CSAPTGQETQYF; DNA: TGCAGTGCCCCGACTGGGCAAGAGACCCAGTACTTC